This is a list of T cell receptor beta chains from one sample in a study of human T cells and chemical hapten exposure. MiXCR, run by TCRdb on the RACE reads, gives a single entry per CDR3 protein. The sample yields about 120,000 distinct CDR3 sequences, around 11% seen once. The source was whole blood, collected in connection with sensitization to the hapten diphenylcyclopropenone (DPC). Receptor source: a woman aged 45-59 years with alopecia areata. Some clones in this sample may be carry-over from other donors' samples. Each CDR3 is given with its conserved first and last residue. D genes are given only for firm matches. The size of a clone is reported for some rows only, either as once, few or many, or as a class for expanded clones.

CDR3aa,CDR3nt,v_gene,d_gene,abundance,j_gene
CASSDSSYEQYF,TGTGCCAGCTCGGACAGCTCCTACGAGCAGTACTTC,TRBV27,.,few,TRBJ2-7
CASSLQTFNYGYTF,TGTGCCAGCAGCCTACAGACATTTAACTATGGCTACACCTTC,TRBV7-8,.,.,TRBJ1-2
CSASGSLAGGQNEQFF,TGCAGTGCTAGCGGGTCGCTAGCGGGAGGGCAGAATGAGCAGTTCTTC,TRBV20-1,TRBD2,many,TRBJ2-1
CASSHMGEEQYF,TGTGCCAGCAGCCATATGGGGGAGGAGCAGTACTTC,TRBV3-1,.,few,TRBJ2-7
CASSHKGTGDYEQYF,TGTGCCAGCAGCCATAAAGGGACAGGGGACTACGAGCAGTACTTC,TRBV7-9,TRBD1,many,TRBJ2-7
CASSLGSGSGANVLTF,TGTGCCAGCAGCTTGGGCAGTGGCTCTGGGGCCAACGTCCTGACTTTC,TRBV5-6,.,few,TRBJ2-6
CSARDSTRNQPQHF,TGCAGTGCTAGAGATTCGACGAGAAATCAGCCCCAGCATTTT,TRBV20-1,.,few,TRBJ1-5
CASSSGTANSNQPQHF,TGTGCCAGCAGTTCCGGGACAGCAAATAGCAATCAGCCCCAGCATTTT,TRBV27,TRBD1,.,TRBJ1-5
CSLLRGTAHEQFF,TGCAGCCTTCTGCGGGGGACGGCACATGAGCAGTTCTTC,TRBV29-1,TRBD2,many,TRBJ2-1
CASSLQGLSYTF,TGTGCCAGCAGCTTACAGGGGCTGAGCTACACCTTC,TRBV7-8,.,.,TRBJ1-2
CASSPIRTEPQHF,TGTGCCAGCTCACCAATTAGGACGGAGCCCCAGCATTTT,TRBV18,.,.,TRBJ1-5
CASSVGRQEFNTIYF,TGTGCCAGCAGCGTAGGCAGACAGGAGTTTAACACCATATATTTT,TRBV9,.,few,TRBJ1-3
CASSLAGEENEKLFF,TGCGCCAGCAGCTTGGCCGGGGAGGAGAATGAAAAACTGTTTTTT,TRBV5-1,.,few,TRBJ1-4
CASSEHLGRTTEAFF,TGTGCCAGCAGTGAACATTTGGGTAGGACCACTGAAGCTTTCTTT,TRBV25-1,.,once,TRBJ1-1
CASSSTGGALSGYTF,TGTGCCAGCAGCTCTACAGGGGGCGCGTTAAGCGGCTACACCTTC,TRBV9,TRBD1,few,TRBJ1-2
CASSLGGMGNEQFF,TGTGCCAGCAGCTTAGGGGGAATGGGAAATGAGCAGTTCTTC,TRBV7-8,.,.,TRBJ2-1
CSVAQPNTEAFF,TGCAGTGTCGCCCAACCGAACACTGAAGCTTTCTTT,TRBV20-1,.,few,TRBJ1-1
CAISESGRPNYGYTF,TGTGCCATCAGTGAGAGCGGCAGACCTAACTATGGCTACACCTTC,TRBV10-3,.,many,TRBJ1-2
CASSLAPNSMNTEAFF,TGCGCCAGCAGCTTGGCTCCGAACTCCATGAACACTGAAGCTTTCTTT,TRBV5-1,.,few,TRBJ1-1
CATGAQETQYF,TGTGCCACCGGGGCCCAAGAGACCCAGTACTTC,TRBV10-3,.,.,TRBJ2-5
CASSLVVAGGPHTQYF,TGCGCCAGCAGCTTGGTGGTAGCGGGAGGGCCACATACGCAGTATTTT,TRBV5-1,TRBD2,few,TRBJ2-3
CASGAGVDEQFF,TGCGCCAGCGGTGCGGGAGTGGATGAGCAGTTCTTC,TRBV5-1,TRBD2,few,TRBJ2-1
CAITKGQTNTEAFF,TGTGCCATCACTAAAGGACAGACTAACACTGAAGCTTTCTTT,TRBV10-3,.,.,TRBJ1-1
CASSQEVSYEQYF,TGCGCCAGCAGCCAAGAGGTCTCCTACGAGCAGTACTTC,TRBV4-3,.,many,TRBJ2-7
CASSGLEQYF,TGTGCCAGCAGTGGCCTAGAGCAGTACTTC,TRBV28,.,few,TRBJ2-7
CASSSGVAGVLDTQYF,TGTGCCAGCAGTTCCGGGGTAGCGGGGGTCTTAGATACGCAGTATTTT,TRBV2,TRBD2,once,TRBJ2-3
CSAASAGGDTQYF,TGCAGCGCCGCATCTGCGGGAGGAGATACGCAGTATTTT,TRBV29-1,TRBD2,many,TRBJ2-3
CASNPNRAQGTEAFF,TGTGCCAGCAACCCGAACCGGGCCCAGGGGACTGAAGCTTTCTTT,TRBV13,.,few,TRBJ1-1
CASSARTRGEETQYF,TGTGCCAGCAGCGCACGGACTAGGGGGGAAGAGACCCAGTACTTC,TRBV12-3/TRBV12-4,.,.,TRBJ2-5
CASSLSPGENYGYTF,TGTGCCAGCAGCTTAAGTCCAGGGGAGAACTATGGCTACACCTTC,TRBV7-8,.,.,TRBJ1-2
CASSQPIAGKETQYF,TGCGCCAGCAGCCAACCTATAGCGGGGAAAGAGACCCAGTACTTC,TRBV4-1,TRBD2,.,TRBJ2-5
CAISESPNQPQHF,TGTGCCATCAGTGAGTCGCCAAACCAGCCCCAGCATTTT,TRBV10-3,.,.,TRBJ1-5
CASSLGGSEAFF,TGTGCCAGCAGTCTAGGAGGATCTGAAGCTTTCTTT,TRBV13,.,few,TRBJ1-1
CASSSPFGSEQYF,TGTGCCAGCAGCTCTCCCTTTGGTAGTGAGCAGTACTTC,TRBV7-2,.,few,TRBJ2-7
CASSGTFNSQPQHF,TGTGCCAGCAGCGGGACATTCAATTCCCAGCCCCAGCATTTT,TRBV6-2/TRBV6-3,.,few,TRBJ1-5
CASLASYEQYF,TGTGCCAGCCTTGCTTCCTACGAGCAGTACTTC,TRBV5-5,.,.,TRBJ2-7
CASSDRGVSTDTQYF,TGTGCCAGCAGTGACCGGGGGGTTAGCACAGATACGCAGTATTTT,TRBV12-3/TRBV12-4,TRBD2,few,TRBJ2-3
CASSQVPPSASTPLHF,TGCGCCAGCAGCCAAGTCCCCCCGTCAGCTAGTACACCCCTCCACTTT,TRBV4-1,.,.,TRBJ1-6
CASSQVRREQFF,TGTGCCAGCAGCCAAGTGCGACGTGAGCAGTTCTTC,TRBV3-1,.,.,TRBJ2-1